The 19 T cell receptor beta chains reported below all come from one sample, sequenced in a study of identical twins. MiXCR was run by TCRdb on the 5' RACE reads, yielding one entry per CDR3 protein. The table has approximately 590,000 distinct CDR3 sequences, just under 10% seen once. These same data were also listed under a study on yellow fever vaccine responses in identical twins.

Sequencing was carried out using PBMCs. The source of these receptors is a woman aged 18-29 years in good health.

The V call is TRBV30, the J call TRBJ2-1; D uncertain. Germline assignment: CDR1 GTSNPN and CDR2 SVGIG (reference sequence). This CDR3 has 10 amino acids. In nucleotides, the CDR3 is TGTGCTTCGGAAGGATCTGAGCAGTTCTTC. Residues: CASEGSEQFF.

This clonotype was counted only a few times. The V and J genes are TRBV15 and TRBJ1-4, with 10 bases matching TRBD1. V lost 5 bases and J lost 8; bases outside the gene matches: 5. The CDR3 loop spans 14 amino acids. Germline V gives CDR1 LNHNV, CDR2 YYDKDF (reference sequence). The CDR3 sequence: CATSEGQGGEKLFF. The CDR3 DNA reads TGTGCCACCAGCGAAGGACAGGGGGGGGAAAAACTGTTTTTT.

CDR3 sequence: CASSIPGQMLSEQYF. The CDR3 DNA is TGCGCCAGCAGCATTCCGGGACAGATGTTGTCCGAGCAGTACTTC. The rearrangement links TRBV5-1 to TRBJ2-7; 7 bases match TRBD1. Germline lookup yields CDR1 SGHRS and CDR2 YFSETQ. The CDR3 length is 15 residues. J lost 6 bases, V lost 4 bases, and 13 bases had no gene match.

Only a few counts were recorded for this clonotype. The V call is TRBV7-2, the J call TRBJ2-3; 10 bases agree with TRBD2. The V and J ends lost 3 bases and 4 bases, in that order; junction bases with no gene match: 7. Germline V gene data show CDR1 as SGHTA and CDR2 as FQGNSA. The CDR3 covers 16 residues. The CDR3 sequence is CASSFASGGVADTQYF. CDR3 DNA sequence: TGTGCCAGCAGCTTTGCTAGCGGGGGAGTGGCAGATACGCAGTATTTT.

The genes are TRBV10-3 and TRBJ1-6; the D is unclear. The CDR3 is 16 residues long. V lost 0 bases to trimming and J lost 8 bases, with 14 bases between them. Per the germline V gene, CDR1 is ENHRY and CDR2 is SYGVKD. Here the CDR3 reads CAISESITASYSPLHF. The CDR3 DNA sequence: TGTGCCATCAGTGAGTCAATCACAGCGAGTTATTCACCCCTCCACTTT.

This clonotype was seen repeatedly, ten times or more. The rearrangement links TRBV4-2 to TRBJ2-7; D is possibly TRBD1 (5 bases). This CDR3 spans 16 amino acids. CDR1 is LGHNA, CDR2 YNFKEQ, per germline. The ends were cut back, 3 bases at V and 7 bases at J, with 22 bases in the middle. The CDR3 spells CASSQGVTAVLGEQYF. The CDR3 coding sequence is TGTGCCAGCAGCCAGGGTGTGACAGCAGTCCTGGGGGAGCAGTACTTC.

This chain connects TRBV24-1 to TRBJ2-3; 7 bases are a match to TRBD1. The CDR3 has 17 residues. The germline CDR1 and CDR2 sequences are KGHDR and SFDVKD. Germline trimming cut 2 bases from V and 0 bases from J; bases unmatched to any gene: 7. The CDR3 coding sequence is TGTGCCACCAGTGATTCGACAGACAGGGAAAGCACAGATACGCAGTATTTT. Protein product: CATSDSTDRESTDTQYF.

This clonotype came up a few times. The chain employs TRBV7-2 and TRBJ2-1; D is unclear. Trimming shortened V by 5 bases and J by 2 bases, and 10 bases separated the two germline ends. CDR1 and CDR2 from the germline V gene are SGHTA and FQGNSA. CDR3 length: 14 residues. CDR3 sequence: CASSPRIAYNEQFF. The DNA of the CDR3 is TGTGCCAGCAGCCCCCGGATAGCCTACAATGAGCAGTTCTTC.

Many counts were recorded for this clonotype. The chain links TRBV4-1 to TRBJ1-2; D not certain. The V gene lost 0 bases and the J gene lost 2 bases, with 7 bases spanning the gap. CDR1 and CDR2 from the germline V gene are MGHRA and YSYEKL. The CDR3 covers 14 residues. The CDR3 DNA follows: TGCGCCAGCAGCCAAGATTGGGCGAACTATGGCTACACCTTC. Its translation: CASSQDWANYGYTF.

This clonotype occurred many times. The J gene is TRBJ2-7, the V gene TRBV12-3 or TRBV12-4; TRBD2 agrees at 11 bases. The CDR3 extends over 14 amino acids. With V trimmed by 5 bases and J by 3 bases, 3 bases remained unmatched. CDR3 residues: CASSTGLADYEQYF. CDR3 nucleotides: TGTGCCAGCAGTACGGGACTAGCGGACTACGAGCAGTACTTC.

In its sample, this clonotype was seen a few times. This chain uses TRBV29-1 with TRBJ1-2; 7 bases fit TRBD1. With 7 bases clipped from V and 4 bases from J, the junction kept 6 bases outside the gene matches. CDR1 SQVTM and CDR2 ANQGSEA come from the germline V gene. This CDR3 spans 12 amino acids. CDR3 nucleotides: TGCAGCGCCGTGACAGGGACCTATGGCTACACCTTC. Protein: CSAVTGTYGYTF.

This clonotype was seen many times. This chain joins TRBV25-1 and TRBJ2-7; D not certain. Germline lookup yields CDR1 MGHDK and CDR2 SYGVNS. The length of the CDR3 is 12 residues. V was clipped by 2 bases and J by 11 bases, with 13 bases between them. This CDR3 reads CASSEIGTPEYF. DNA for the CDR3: TGTGCCAGCAGTGAAATTGGTACCCCCGAGTACTTC.

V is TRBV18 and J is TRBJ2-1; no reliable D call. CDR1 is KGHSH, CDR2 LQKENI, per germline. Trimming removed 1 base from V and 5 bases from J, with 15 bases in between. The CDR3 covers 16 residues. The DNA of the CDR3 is TGTGCCAGCTCACCACGACTGTCCTCCCCTGACAATGAGCAGTTCTTC. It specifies CASSPRLSSPDNEQFF. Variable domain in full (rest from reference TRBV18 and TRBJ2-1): NAGVMQNPRHLVRRRGQEARLRCSPMKGHSHVYWYRQLPEEGLKFMVYLQKENIIDESGMPKERFSAEFPKEGPSILRIQQVVRGDSAAYFCASSPRLSSPDNEQFFGPGTRLTVL.

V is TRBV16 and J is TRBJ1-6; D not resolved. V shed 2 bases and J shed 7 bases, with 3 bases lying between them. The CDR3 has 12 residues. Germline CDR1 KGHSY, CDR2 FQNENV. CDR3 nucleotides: TGTGCCAGCAGCCAAGTGAATTCACCCCTCCACTTT. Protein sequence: CASSQVNSPLHF.

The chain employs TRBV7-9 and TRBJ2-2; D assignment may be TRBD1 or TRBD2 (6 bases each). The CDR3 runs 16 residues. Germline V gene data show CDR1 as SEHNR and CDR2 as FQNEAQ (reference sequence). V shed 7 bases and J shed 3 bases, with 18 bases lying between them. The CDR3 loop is CASIQGGRSYTGELFF. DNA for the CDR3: TGTGCCAGCATCCAAGGGGGGCGGTCCTACACCGGGGAGCTGTTTTTT.

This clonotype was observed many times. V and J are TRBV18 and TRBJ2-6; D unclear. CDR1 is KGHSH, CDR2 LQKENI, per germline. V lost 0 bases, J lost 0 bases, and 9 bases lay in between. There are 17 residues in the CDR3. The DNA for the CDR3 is TGTGCCAGCTCACCACCATTTAGGGACTCTGGGGCCAACGTCCTGACTTTC. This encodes CASSPPFRDSGANVLTF. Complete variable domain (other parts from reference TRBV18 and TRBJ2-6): NAGVMQNPRHLVRRRGQEARLRCSPMKGHSHVYWYRQLPEEGLKFMVYLQKENIIDESGMPKERFSAEFPKEGPSILRIQQVVRGDSAAYFCASSPPFRDSGANVLTFGAGSRLTVL.

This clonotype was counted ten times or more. For the CDR3, the DNA is TGTGCCATCAGTGCCGGGGGCCGTCTAGCCAGCGAGCAGTACTTC. Protein product: CAISAGGRLASEQYF. The chain couples TRBV10-3 to TRBJ2-7, with D perhaps TRBD1 or TRBD2 (6 bases each). This CDR3 spans 15 amino acids. The germline gives CDR1 ENHRY, CDR2 SYGVKD. Trimming stripped 4 bases from V and 6 bases from J, with 19 bases between.

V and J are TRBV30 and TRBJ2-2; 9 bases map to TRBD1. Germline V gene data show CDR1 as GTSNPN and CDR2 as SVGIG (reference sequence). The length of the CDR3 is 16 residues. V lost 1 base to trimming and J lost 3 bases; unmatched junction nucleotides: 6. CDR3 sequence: CAWSAPGQGYTGELFF. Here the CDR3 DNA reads TGTGCCTGGAGTGCTCCGGGACAGGGATACACCGGGGAGCTGTTTTTT.

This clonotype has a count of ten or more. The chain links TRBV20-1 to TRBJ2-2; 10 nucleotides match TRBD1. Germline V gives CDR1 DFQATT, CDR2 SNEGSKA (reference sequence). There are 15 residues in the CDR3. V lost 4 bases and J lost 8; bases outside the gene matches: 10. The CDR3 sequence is CSAKSPDRGRGELFF. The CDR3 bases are TGCAGTGCTAAATCGCCTGACAGGGGGCGGGGGGAGCTGTTTTTT.